Shown below are 30 T cell receptor beta chains from a single sample sequenced in a study of T cells in Graves' hyperthyroidism and ophthalmopathy. The source material, RNA transcripts, was used to amplify TCR beta CDR3 regions. An initial round of RT-PCR targeting the TCR CDR3 relied on the HTBI primer set. Each CDR3 protein gets one entry after TCRdb re-called the multiplex PCR reads with MiXCR. The table shows about 340,000 distinct CDR3 sequences, with 21% occurring only once. Material: blood. These receptors all stem from a woman in her fifties or sixties with Graves' hyperthyroidism.

V usage is TRBV7-2 and J usage is TRBJ1-6; TRBD1 is a possible D gene (6 bases). The germline CDR1 and CDR2 sequences are SGHTA and FQGNSA. CDR3 size: 15 residues. Between the trimmed V and J ends, which lost 3 bases and 5 bases, there was a span of 11 bases. CDR3 protein: CASSFTPGDNSPLHF. The DNA for the CDR3 is TGTGCCAGCAGCTTCACTCCAGGGGATAATTCACCCCTCCACTTT.

This clonotype was detected many times. The V and J genes are TRBV20-1 and TRBJ2-1; 7 bases map to TRBD2. The CDR3 sequence is 17 residues long. V lost 2 bases, J lost 8 bases, and 18 bases stayed unmatched. Germline values: CDR1 DFQATT, CDR2 SNEGSKA (reference sequence). The CDR3 DNA follows: TGCAGTGCTAGACCTTCGGATGGCGGGGGAATGTTCGATGAGCAGTTCTTC. This sequence encodes CSARPSDGGGMFDEQFF.

This clonotype was found many times. This chain links TRBV28 with TRBJ2-7; D remains ambiguous. The germline V gene encodes CDR1 MDHEN and CDR2 SYDVKM. The CDR3 extends over 14 amino acids. The V and J ends lost 5 bases and 1 base respectively, with 12 bases between them. The CDR3, as DNA: TGTGCCAGCAGTGAACCCGGGCAGTCCTACGAGCAGTACTTC. As protein: CASSEPGQSYEQYF.

In this sample, this clonotype turned up many times. This sequence joins TRBV12-3 or TRBV12-4 and TRBJ2-5; D perhaps matches TRBD2 (7 bases). CDR3 size: 16 residues. V lost 5 bases, J lost 2 bases, and 18 bases lay in between. In DNA, the CDR3 is TGTGCCAGCAGTCTCCGAGGAGCGGGGACACAAGAGACCCAGTACTTC. It yields the protein CASSLRGAGTQETQYF.

This clonotype was counted at least ten times. This sequence joins TRBV12-3 or TRBV12-4 and TRBJ2-2; D is uncertain. The CDR3 length is 16 residues. Trimming took 3 bases from V and 0 from J, leaving 11 bases between them. CDR3 region: CASSFRQFANTGELFF. The CDR3 nucleotides read TGTGCCAGCAGTTTTAGGCAGTTCGCGAACACCGGGGAGCTGTTTTTT.

The chain couples TRBV27 to TRBJ1-2, with D perhaps TRBD1 (6 bases). The V end lost 8 bases, the J end lost 1 base, and 14 bases lay between the germline ends. Germline CDR1 reads MNHEY; CDR2 reads SMNVEV (reference sequence). The CDR3 contains 14 residues. CDR3 DNA sequence: TGTGCCAGCCGCGCGGGGGGCGATAACTATGGCTACACCTTC. This codes for CASRAGGDNYGYTF.

This clonotype was observed at least ten times. The chain is built from TRBV20-1 and TRBJ2-3, with 11 bases aligning to TRBD2. J was trimmed by 1 base and V by 4 bases; bases with no gene match: 10. CDR1 and CDR2 (germline): DFQATT, SNEGSKA (reference sequence). The CDR3 consists of 17 residues. The CDR3, as DNA: TGCAGTGCTACGTTAGCGGGAGGGCCTTTAGGCACAGATACGCAGTATTTT. This translates into CSATLAGGPLGTDTQYF.

Ten or more counts support this clonotype. The chain couples TRBV29-1 to TRBJ2-7; 9 nucleotides match TRBD2. The CDR3 spans 17 residues. Germline V CDR1 and CDR2: SQVTM, ANQGSEA. J gave up 2 bases and V 7 bases, and 18 bases lay outside the gene matches. CDR3 sequence (DNA): TGCAGCGCCGGGGTCCCCTTTGGACTAGCGTCAACCTACGAGCAGTACTTC. It encodes CSAGVPFGLASTYEQYF.

This clonotype has only one observation. In DNA form, the CDR3 reads TGTGCCAGCTACAGAGGGGGGAACTATGGCTACACCTTC. It is translated as CASYRGGNYGYTF. The V call is TRBV5-4, the J call TRBJ1-2; possibly TRBD1 for D (6 bases). This CDR3 contains 13 residues. V was clipped by 7 bases and J by 2 bases, with 12 bases between them. Germline V gene sequence: CDR1 SGHNT, CDR2 YYREEE (reference sequence).

This clonotype was observed a handful of times. V gene TRBV24-1 combines with J gene TRBJ1-1, with D unresolved. Germline loops: CDR1 KGHDR, CDR2 SFDVKD. CDR3 length equals 13 residues. V was shortened by 4 bases and J by 7 bases, with 12 bases between the two germline ends. CDR3 sequence reads: CATSDHSEGEAFF. The DNA of the CDR3 is TGTGCCACCAGTGACCACTCAGAGGGTGAAGCTTTCTTT.

This clonotype was seen only a few times. The V gene is TRBV7-8, the J gene TRBJ1-2; D remains unclear. CDR3 size: 13 residues. V was pared by 1 base and J by 12 bases, with 15 bases between. Germline V gene data show CDR1 as SGHVS and CDR2 as FQNEAQ. Here the CDR3 DNA reads TGTGCCAGCAGCTTAGAGGGATTCACCCCACACACCTTC. Residues: CASSLEGFTPHTF.

The table lists this clonotype with many counts. The V and J genes are TRBV29-1 and TRBJ1-1; 8 nucleotides align to TRBD1. This CDR3 region has 14 residues. Per germline, CDR1 SQVTM and CDR2 ANQGSEA. The V segment lost 6 bases and the J segment 4 bases; nucleotides outside the gene matches: 10. The DNA for the CDR3 is TGCAGCGTAGGGGAGACAGGGGTGGTCACTGAAGCTTTCTTT. It encodes CSVGETGVVTEAFF. The whole variable domain, filled in from reference TRBV29-1 and TRBJ1-1, reads SAVISQKPSRDICQRGTSLTIQCQVDSQVTMMFWYRQQPGQSLTLIATANQGSEATYESGFVIDKFPISRPNLTFSTLTVSNMSPEDSSIYLCSVGETGVVTEAFFGQGTRLTVV.

This clonotype occurred many times. The chain is built from TRBV7-9 and TRBJ1-5; D gene uncertain. Germline assignment: CDR1 SEHNR and CDR2 FQNEAQ (reference sequence). V was shortened by 6 bases and J by 5 bases, with 14 bases between the two germline ends. There are 14 residues in the CDR3. The CDR3 spells CASSVQGIDQPQHF. CDR3 bases: TGTGCCAGCAGTGTTCAAGGAATAGATCAGCCCCAGCATTTT.

This clonotype was recorded at least ten times. This chain joins TRBV11-2 and TRBJ2-1; D perhaps matches TRBD2 (6 bases). CDR1 and CDR2 (germline): SGHAT, FQNNGV. Between the trimmed V and J ends, which lost 3 bases and 6 bases, there was a span of 15 bases. The CDR3 has 15 amino acids. The CDR3 region has the DNA TGTGCCAGCAGCTTGGAGGGACTTGCCGGCAATGAGCAGTTCTTC. Translating it yields CASSLEGLAGNEQFF.

The CDR3: CASSRLAGVGTSTDTQYF. CDR3 bases: TGTGCCAGCAGTCGACTAGCGGGAGTGGGGACCAGCACAGATACGCAGTATTTT. The chain joins TRBV28 to TRBJ2-3; 12 nucleotides agree with TRBD2. The J segment lost 0 bases and the V segment lost 5 bases, leaving 9 bases of the junction unmatched. This CDR3 region has 18 residues. Germline V gene data show CDR1 as MDHEN and CDR2 as SYDVKM.

The table lists this clonotype with many counts. The CDR3 spells CASSVSGPTGALRDTQYF. In DNA, the CDR3 is TGTGCCAGCAGCGTATCAGGCCCGACAGGGGCTCTACGGGATACGCAGTATTTT. This rearrangement joins TRBV11-2 to TRBJ2-3; 8 bases are a match to TRBD1. CDR3 length: 18 residues. The germline V gene encodes CDR1 SGHAT and CDR2 FQNNGV. The J segment lost 6 bases and the V segment lost 5 bases, leaving 19 bases of the junction unmatched.

This chain uses TRBV15 with TRBJ1-1; D is unresolved. Trimming removed 0 bases from V and 0 bases from J, with 11 bases in between. The CDR3 loop spans 16 amino acids. CDR1 and CDR2 (germline): LNHNV, YYDKDF (reference sequence). This CDR3 reads CATSRDLGDMNTEAFF. The CDR3 DNA is TGTGCCACCAGCAGAGATTTGGGAGATATGAACACTGAAGCTTTCTTT. Looking up the rest from reference TRBV15 and TRBJ1-1 gives the full variable domain: DAMVIQNPRYQVTQFGKPVTLSCSQTLNHNVMYWYQQKSSQAPKLLFHYYDKDFNNEADTPDNFQSRRPNTSFCFLDIRSPGLGDTAMYLCATSRDLGDMNTEAFFGQGTRLTVV.

The chain employs TRBV5-1 and TRBJ2-1, with D perhaps TRBD2 (5 bases). V was clipped by 0 bases and J by 0 bases, with 10 bases between them. CDR3 length: 16 residues. Germline V lookup: CDR1 SGHRS, CDR2 YFSETQ. The CDR3 sequence: CASSLGRGPSYNEQFF. In DNA form, the CDR3 reads TGCGCCAGCAGCTTGGGTCGGGGTCCCTCCTACAATGAGCAGTTCTTC.

There are many counts of this clonotype. The chain links TRBV20-1 to TRBJ2-7, with 15 bases matching TRBD2. Per the germline V gene, CDR1 is DFQATT and CDR2 is SNEGSKA (reference sequence). The CDR3 extends over 17 amino acids. With 6 bases clipped from V and 0 bases from J, the junction kept 9 bases outside the gene matches. DNA for the CDR3: TGCAGTGCCCCTCCGGGACTAGCGGGAGGATCCTCCTACGAGCAGTACTTC. Translated: CSAPPGLAGGSSYEQYF.

V usage is TRBV11-2 and J usage is TRBJ1-6; D gene uncertain. The ends were cut back, 5 bases at V and 7 bases at J, with 15 bases in the middle. The germline CDR1 and CDR2 sequences are SGHAT and FQNNGV. The CDR3 has 15 amino acids. The CDR3 DNA reads TGTGCCAGCAGCGGAGCGAATCTGGGGAATTCACCCCTCCACTTT. The encoded protein is CASSGANLGNSPLHF.

This chain connects TRBV4-1 to TRBJ1-4, with D hard to call. Trimming left V 0 bases short and J 8 bases short, with 13 bases between. Germline CDR1 is MGHRA and CDR2 is YSYEKL. This CDR3 region has 15 residues. In nucleotides, the CDR3 is TGCGCCAGCAGCCAAGACCCGGGTGGGATGGAAAAACTGTTTTTT. It translates to CASSQDPGGMEKLFF.

This clonotype was detected many times. The V call is TRBV3-1, the J call TRBJ2-2; no clear D. The CDR3 has 14 amino acids. The V end was cut by 1 base, the J end by 3 bases, with 6 bases between. Per germline, CDR1 LGHDT and CDR2 YNNKEL (reference sequence). The CDR3 coding sequence is TGTGCCAGCAGCCAAGGAGTGTACACCGGGGAGCTGTTTTTT. Translation gives CASSQGVYTGELFF.

V usage is TRBV15 and J usage is TRBJ1-5, with 7 nucleotides matching TRBD1. The V gene end was trimmed by 9 bases and the J gene end by 5 bases; junction bases not matched to a gene: 7. The germline CDR1 and CDR2 sequences are LNHNV and YYDKDF (reference sequence). CDR3 length equals 13 residues. This CDR3 reads CATGQVLDQPQHF. The DNA for the CDR3 is TGTGCCACTGGACAGGTCCTGGATCAGCCCCAGCATTTT. The whole variable domain, filled in from reference TRBV15 and TRBJ1-5, reads DAMVIQNPRYQVTQFGKPVTLSCSQTLNHNVMYWYQQKSSQAPKLLFHYYDKDFNNEADTPDNFQSRRPNTSFCFLDIRSPGLGDTAMYLCATGQVLDQPQHFGDGTRLSIL.

This clonotype was seen only a few times. Here the CDR3 DNA reads TGTGCCAGTAGTAGCGAATCCTACGAGCAGTACTTC. This gives the protein CASSSESYEQYF. The V call is TRBV19, the J call TRBJ2-7; D is uncertain. Per germline, CDR1 LNHDA and CDR2 SQIVND (reference sequence). There are 12 residues in the CDR3. V was clipped by 4 bases and J by 1 base, with 5 bases between them. Looking up the rest from reference TRBV19 and TRBJ2-7 gives the full variable domain: DGGITQSPKYLFRKEGQNVTLSCEQNLNHDAMYWYRQDPGQGLRLIYYSQIVNDFQKGDIAEGYSVSREKKESFPLTVTSAQKNPTAFYLCASSSESYEQYFGPGTRLTVT.

There are many counts of this clonotype. The chain couples TRBV7-6 to TRBJ2-2, with D unresolved. This CDR3 contains 13 residues. V was trimmed by 4 bases and J by 7 bases, leaving 10 bases between them. Per germline, CDR1 SGHVS and CDR2 FNYEAQ. In nucleotides, the CDR3 is TGTGCCAGCAGCTCCGTCCGAGGCGGGGAGCTGTTTTTT. This codes for CASSSVRGGELFF.

This clonotype was recorded at least ten times. The V call is TRBV14, the J call TRBJ2-5; perhaps TRBD1 as D (6 bases). V was trimmed by 3 bases and J by 2 bases, leaving 19 bases between them. This CDR3 comprises 17 residues. In germline, CDR1 is SGHDN, CDR2 FVKESK. Written as DNA, the CDR3 is TGTGCCAGCAGCCACCAATACCGAACAGGGAAACAAGAGACCCAGTACTTC. Protein sequence: CASSHQYRTGKQETQYF.

The chain recombines TRBV7-2 with TRBJ2-3, with D unresolved. Per germline, CDR1 SGHTA and CDR2 FQGNSA. This CDR3 is 12 amino acids long. V dropped 1 base and J dropped 10 bases, with 9 bases sitting between them. The CDR3 loop is CASSLVSRSQYF. The CDR3, as DNA: TGTGCCAGCAGCTTAGTGTCCCGTTCGCAGTATTTT.

This clonotype was counted many times. V and J are TRBV20-1 and TRBJ2-5; no definite D call. Trimming pared 5 bases from V and 5 bases from J, leaving 15 bases between. Germline V gives CDR1 DFQATT, CDR2 SNEGSKA (reference sequence). This CDR3 has 13 amino acids. CDR3 sequence (DNA): TGCAGTGCTCGCTATGGGTTCCAGGAGACCCAGTACTTC. Translation: CSARYGFQETQYF.

This clonotype has at least ten counts. The V call is TRBV12-3 or TRBV12-4, the J call TRBJ2-4; TRBD2 matches at 9 bases. The CDR3 is 16 residues long. V gave up 6 bases and J gave up 0 bases; unmatched junction bases: 6. Here the CDR3 DNA reads TGTGCCAGCAGCCTGGGACTAGCCCTAGCCAAAAACATTCAGTACTTC. This encodes CASSLGLALAKNIQYF.

This clonotype was recorded at least ten times. This chain connects TRBV5-8 to TRBJ1-1, with D possibly matching TRBD1 (6 bases). CDR3 length: 15 residues. Trimming took off 4 bases at V and 1 base at J, with 14 bases between the two ends. Germline V CDR1 and CDR2: SGHTS, YDEGEE. The CDR3 region is CASSPGVLGNTEAFF. The CDR3 DNA reads as TGTGCCAGCAGCCCAGGGGTCCTCGGGAACACTGAAGCTTTCTTT.